The T cell receptor (beta chain) described here comes from a study of response to subunit inactivated influenza vaccine. TCRdb processed the RT-PCR reads anew with MiXCR; each CDR3 protein has one entry. Altogether a few hundred thousand distinct CDR3 sequences are present, 11% being singletons, with the ten largest covering approximately 11%. The CDR3 contains 11 residues. V lost 9 bases, J lost 8 bases, and 10 bases lay in between. Germline assignment: CDR1 SEHNR and CDR2 FQNEAQ (reference sequence). The same sample was also studied in work on T cells expressing NK-cell markers. That work contributes: Beta-chain TCR cDNA was generated via 5'RACE template switching with UMIs. Seven HCMV-seropositive donors and one seronegative donor made up the eight sequenced donors. NKG2C+ dominant clonotype frequencies in several donors were roughly 1.0-8% of CD8+ T cells.

The rearrangement uses TRBV7-9 and TRBJ2-2; D is unresolved. The material sequenced was PBMCs from blood, taken on the day of vaccination. This sequence originates from a man between 50 and 59 years old who received an inactivated influenza vaccine. CDR3 residues: CARGDQGELFF. The CDR3 nucleotides read TGTGCCAGAGGAGATCAAGGGGAGCTGTTTTTT. The variable domain in full, completed from reference TRBV7-9 and TRBJ2-2, reads DTGVSQNPRHKITKRGQNVTFRCDPISEHNRLYWYRQTLGQGPEFLTYFQNEAQLEKSRLLSDRFSAERPKGSFSTLEIQRTEQGDSAMYLCARGDQGELFFGEGSRLTVL.